The rows below give T cell receptor beta chains drawn from one sample of a study of blood T cell repertoires in COVID-19. The method was immunoSEQ multiplex PCR; TCRdb's version includes in-frame clones alone and lacks a portion of them. The table shows some 150,000 clones, with roughly 80% occurring only once. Material: peripheral blood. Every receptor here comes from a human donor in a cohort sampled during active COVID-19. Both conserved end residues are part of each CDR3. A D gene is named only where the DNA matches it firmly. The size field is filled for only some rows; it gives once, few, many or a size class.

d_call	v_call	j_call	clone_size	cdr3_nt	cdr3_aa
TRBD2	TRBV7-7	TRBJ2-1	.	TGTGCTAGCAGCTTGATCCCTAGCGGGGGCAATGAGCAGTTCTTC	CASSLIPSGGNEQFF
TRBD2	TRBV7-3	TRBJ2-7	few	TGTGCCAGCAGCTCCCGCCGGGGGGACGAGCAGTACTTC	CASSSRRGDEQYF
TRBD1	TRBV27	TRBJ2-7	few	TGTGCCAGCAGTCCCACCGGGACAGTCTACGAGCAGTACTTC	CASSPTGTVYEQYF
.	TRBV4-2	TRBJ1-1	.	TGTGCCAGCAGCCAAGAACGGTTGAACACTGAAGCTTTCTTT	CASSQERLNTEAFF
.	TRBV7-2	TRBJ2-1	.	TGTGCCAGCAGCCCCCCCCTCGTATTTGAGCAGTTCTTC	CASSPPLVFEQFF
.	TRBV11-2	TRBJ2-1	.	TGTGCCAGCAGCCACTCTAGCTCTACCTACAATGAGCAGTTCTTC	CASSHSSSTYNEQFF
.	TRBV15	TRBJ2-1	.	TGTGCCACCAGCAGAGGCTTGGGGGGGCCTAACAATGAGCAGTTCTTC	CATSRGLGGPNNEQFF
.	TRBV5-4	TRBJ1-5	.	TGTGCCAGCAGCTTGCAAGGGGACAATCAGCCCCAGCATTTT	CASSLQGDNQPQHF
.	TRBV7-8	TRBJ1-6	.	TGTGCCAGCAGCTCCCCGACAGGCGGGCATTCACCCCTCCACTTT	CASSSPTGGHSPLHF
TRBD2	TRBV4-3	TRBJ2-7	.	TGCGCCAGCAGCCAGACTAGCGGGGGGGCGTTGTGGTACGAGCAGTACTTC	CASSQTSGGALWYEQYF
.	TRBV18	TRBJ1-2	once	TGTGCCAGCTCACCTGGAGATAACTATGGCTACACCTTC	CASSPGDNYGYTF
.	TRBV7-9	TRBJ2-7	few	TGTGCCAGCAGCTTAGCTACAGGGTCGCCCGACTCGTACGAGCAGTACTTC	CASSLATGSPDSYEQYF
TRBD1	TRBV7-2	TRBJ1-3	.	TGTGCCAGCAGGCGACAGGGGGCCATACCCCTCTCTGGAAACACCATATATTTT	CASRRQGAIPLSGNTIYF
.	TRBV30	TRBJ1-1	.	TGTGCCTGGAGTGTACAACTCGGGCGGGCCCCTGAAGCTTTCTTT	CAWSVQLGRAPEAFF
.	TRBV18	TRBJ1-2	.	TGTGCCAGCTCACCACAGAGGGAGCCTAACTATGGCTACACCTTC	CASSPQREPNYGYTF
.	TRBV12-5	TRBJ1-5	.	TGTGCTAGTGGTTTGGCGTATTTCCGAGGCAATCAGCCCCAGCATTTT	CASGLAYFRGNQPQHF
TRBD1	TRBV11-2	TRBJ2-5	once	TGTGCCAGCAGCTTAGGACAGGGCTATGGCCAAGAGACCCAGTACTTC	CASSLGQGYGQETQYF
.	TRBV5-4	TRBJ1-2	.	TGTGCCAGCACCCTCTACGGGAACCCTAAAAACTATGGCTACACCTTC	CASTLYGNPKNYGYTF
TRBD1	TRBV6-5	TRBJ1-5	few	TGTGCCAGCATGTGGACAGGGCGTTACGATCAGCCCCAGCATTTT	CASMWTGRYDQPQHF
TRBD1	TRBV6-5	TRBJ1-4	.	TGTGCCAGCAGTTACTACGAGGGGGCCGGGGAAAAACTGTTTTTT	CASSYYEGAGEKLFF
TRBD1	TRBV27	TRBJ2-7	.	TGTGCCAGCAGTTCAGCGGGACAGGGGGTCTCCTACGAGCAGTACTTC	CASSSAGQGVSYEQYF
.	TRBV5-1	TRBJ1-3	.	TGCGCCAGCAGCTTGGAAGCGAGTAGGGGGTCTGGAAACACCATATATTTT	CASSLEASRGSGNTIYF
.	TRBV4-1	TRBJ1-6	few	TGCGCCAGCAGCCAACTTCCAGGGATTTCACCCCTCCACTTT	CASSQLPGISPLHF
.	TRBV4-1	TRBJ1-3	few	TGCGCCAGCAGCCAAGAGGCGGCAGGGTCAGGCACCATATATTTT	CASSQEAAGSGTIYF
.	TRBV27	TRBJ1-6	.	TGTGCCAGCAGTTCCCTTCCGCTCATAAGACAGGAACAATCACCCCTCCACTTT	CASSSLPLIRQEQSPLHF
.	TRBV5-1	TRBJ1-6	few	TGCGCCAGCAGCCCAGGACAGCGGGGTTTGTCCTATAATTCACCCCTCCACTTT	CASSPGQRGLSYNSPLHF
.	TRBV7-8	TRBJ2-5	.	TGTGCCAGCAGCTTAGTCACAGGGACAGAGACCCAGTACTTC	CASSLVTGTETQYF
.	TRBV7-9	TRBJ1-2	.	TGTGCCAGCAGCTACGACACGTTAGCTAACTATGGCTACACCTTC	CASSYDTLANYGYTF
.	TRBV24-1	TRBJ1-1	.	TGTGCCACCAGCTCCCCTGGTGCGGCCACTGAAGCTTTCTTT	CATSSPGAATEAFF
TRBD1	TRBV6-5	TRBJ1-3	.	TGTGCCAGGGAGGGGACAGGGGGAAACACCATATATTTT	CAREGTGGNTIYF
TRBD1	TRBV19	TRBJ2-1	.	TGTGCCAGTATAGGGGGCCATGAGCAGTTCTTC	CASIGGHEQFF
.	TRBV6-5	TRBJ1-2	.	TGTGCCAGCAGCACCCTAGGTGGCTACACCTTC	CASSTLGGYTF
.	TRBV14	TRBJ2-5	.	TGTGCCAGCAGCCCTCGTGACATTCAGGGATATGAGACCCAGTACTTC	CASSPRDIQGYETQYF
.	TRBV9	TRBJ2-7	.	TGTGCCAGCAGCGTAGGGACACTTTACGAGCAGTACTTC	CASSVGTLYEQYF
.	TRBV2	TRBJ1-5	.	TGTGCCAGCAGTGAAACGAACTCGGGGAAAAATCAGCCCCAGCATTTT	CASSETNSGKNQPQHF
.	TRBV15	TRBJ2-3	.	TGTGCCACCAGCCCCCAGCGGGTCAGCACAGATACGCAGTATTTT	CATSPQRVSTDTQYF
.	TRBV14	TRBJ2-6	few	TGTGCCAGCAGCCAAGTGATGAGGGCGGCTGGGGCCAACGTCCTGACTTTC	CASSQVMRAAGANVLTF
.	TRBV27	TRBJ2-7	.	TGTGCCAGCAGTTTATATCCGGACAAGACCTACGAGCAGTACTTC	CASSLYPDKTYEQYF